A selection of T cell receptor beta chains follows, all from one sample in a study of molecular identifiers for immune sequencing clone quantification. TCRdb called the PCR reads again in MiXCR, with one record for every CDR3 protein. The repertoire has 85,000 to 100,000 distinct CDR3 sequences, roughly 21% of them found once; the top ten carry roughly 1%. Sequencing used naive CD8+ T cells from blood, with Jurkat cell RNA spiked in. These receptors were taken from a human donor in good health. Some libraries in this study had Jurkat cell RNA spiked in. Both conserved end residues are part of each CDR3. The D gene is left open where the match is weak. Size tells how often a clone was seen (once, few, many) or the class of an expanded clone, and some rows leave it out.

CDR3 length	D gene	J gene	V gene	clone size	CDR3 DNA	CDR3 protein
18	NA	TRBJ2-3	TRBV12-3/TRBV12-4	NA	TGTGCCAGCAGCCTTACAGCAAGATATCCTACTAGCACAGATACGCAGTATTTT	CASSLTARYPTSTDTQYF
14	NA	TRBJ2-7	TRBV12-3/TRBV12-4	many	TGTGCCAGCAGTCTATCCCAGGGACCCGGCGAGCAGTACTTC	CASSLSQGPGEQYF
15	NA	TRBJ2-1	TRBV7-2	NA	TGTGCCAGCAGCCCTGGACTCAGCTCCTACGATGAGCAGTTCTTC	CASSPGLSSYDEQFF
13	NA	TRBJ1-1	TRBV12-3/TRBV12-4	many	TGTGCCAGCAGCCTTGGAGGTAGGACTGAAGCTTTCTTT	CASSLGGRTEAFF
16	TRBD2	TRBJ2-3	TRBV7-6	many	TGTGCCAGCAGCAAAGCTAGCGGGGGGGCTTGGGATACGCAGTATTTT	CASSKASGGAWDTQYF
16	NA	TRBJ1-5	TRBV10-3	many	TGTGCCATCAGTGAGAGAACCCCGGGATCCAATCAGCCCCAGCATTTT	CAISERTPGSNQPQHF
16	TRBD1	TRBJ1-5	TRBV4-1	few	TGCGCCAGCAGCCAAGAGGACAGGGGGCTAGGTCAGCCCCAGCATTTT	CASSQEDRGLGQPQHF
15	NA	TRBJ2-7	TRBV5-6	NA	TGTGCCAGCAGCTTGGTGGCAGGGTCCTCCTACGAGCAGTACTTC	CASSLVAGSSYEQYF
12	NA	TRBJ1-4	TRBV4-1	NA	TGCGCCACCTCGGGACCGAGTGAAAAACTATTTTTT	CATSGPSEKLFF
17	NA	TRBJ2-2	TRBV6-2/TRBV6-3	NA	TGTGCCAGCAGTTCCATTCAGGTAGCGGCTTTCGCCGGGGAGCTGTTTTTT	CASSSIQVAAFAGELFF